The T cell receptor beta chain under discussion was sequenced for a study of identical twins. CDR3 length: 15 amino acids. J lost 2 bases, V lost 0 bases, and 0 bases had no gene match. MiXCR, applied by TCRdb to the 5' RACE reads, yields one record per CDR3 protein. The table has about 190,000 distinct CDR3 sequences, about 16% seen once; the top ten hold 40%. General observations from the study: Beta out-of-frame sequences displayed a weaker excess of sharing between twins.

This clonotype has a handful of counts. Its target is not known. The same specimen was also included in a second study, on T cells expressing NK-cell markers. From that report: T cells sorted in several experiments were restricted to alpha-beta TCR T cells by an anti-gamma-delta TCR antibody. NKG2C+ dominant clonotype frequencies in over 5 donors were about 1.0-8% of CD8+ T cells.

The receptor was derived from a woman aged 18-29 years in good health. Sequenced input: CD8+ T cells sorted from blood. The chain links TRBV12-3 or TRBV12-4 to TRBJ1-4; TRBD1 matches 7 bases. Here the CDR3 reads CASSLAGGTNEKLFF. CDR3 DNA: TGTGCCAGCAGTTTAGCAGGGGGCACTAATGAAAAACTGTTTTTT.